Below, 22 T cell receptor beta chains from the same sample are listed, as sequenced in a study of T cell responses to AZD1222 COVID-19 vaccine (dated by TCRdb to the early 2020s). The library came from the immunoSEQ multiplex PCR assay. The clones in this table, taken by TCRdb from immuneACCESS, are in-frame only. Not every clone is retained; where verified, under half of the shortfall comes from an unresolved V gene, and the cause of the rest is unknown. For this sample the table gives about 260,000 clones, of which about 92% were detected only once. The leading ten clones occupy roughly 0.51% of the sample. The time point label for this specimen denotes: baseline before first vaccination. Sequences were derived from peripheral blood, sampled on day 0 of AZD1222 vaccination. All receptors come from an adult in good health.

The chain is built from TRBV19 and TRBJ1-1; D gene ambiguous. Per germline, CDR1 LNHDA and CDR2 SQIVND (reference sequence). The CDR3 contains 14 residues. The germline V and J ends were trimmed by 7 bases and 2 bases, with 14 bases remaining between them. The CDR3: CASKRSRSNTEAFF. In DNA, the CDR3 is TGTGCCAGTAAAAGATCCAGGTCTAACACTGAAGCTTTCTTT.

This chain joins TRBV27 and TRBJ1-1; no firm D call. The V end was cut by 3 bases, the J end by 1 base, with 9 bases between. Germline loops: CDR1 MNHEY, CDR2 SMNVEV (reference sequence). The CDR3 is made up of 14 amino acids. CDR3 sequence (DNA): TGTGCCAGCAGTTTGCGGCGGGGGAACACTGAAGCTTTCTTT. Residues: CASSLRRGNTEAFF.

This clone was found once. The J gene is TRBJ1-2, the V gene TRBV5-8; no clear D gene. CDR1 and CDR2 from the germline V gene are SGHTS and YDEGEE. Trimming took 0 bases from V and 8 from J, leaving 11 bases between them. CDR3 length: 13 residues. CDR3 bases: TGTGCCAGCAGCTTGGGCTCCCTAGGGGGCTACACCTTC. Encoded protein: CASSLGSLGGYTF.

In DNA form, the CDR3 reads TGTGCCAGCAGTGAGCCGGGACAGGGAGCAGATACGCAGTATTTT. Encoded protein: CASSEPGQGADTQYF. This chain connects TRBV6-1 to TRBJ2-3, with 9 nucleotides matching TRBD1. Per germline, CDR1 MNHNS and CDR2 SASEGT. The CDR3 is 15 residues long. The V and J ends lost 3 bases and 4 bases, in that order; junction bases with no gene match: 5.

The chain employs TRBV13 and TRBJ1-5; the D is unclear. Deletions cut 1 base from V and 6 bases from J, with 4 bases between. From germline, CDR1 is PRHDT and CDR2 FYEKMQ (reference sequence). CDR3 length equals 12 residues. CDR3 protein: CASSLVGQPQHF. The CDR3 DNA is TGTGCCAGCAGCTTAGTGGGTCAGCCCCAGCATTTT. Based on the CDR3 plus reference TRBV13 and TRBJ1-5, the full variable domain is AAGVIQSPRHLIKEKRETATLKCYPIPRHDTVYWYQQGPGQDPQFLISFYEKMQSDKGSIPDRFSAQQFSDYHSELNMSSLELGDSALYFCASSLVGQPQHFGDGTRLSIL.

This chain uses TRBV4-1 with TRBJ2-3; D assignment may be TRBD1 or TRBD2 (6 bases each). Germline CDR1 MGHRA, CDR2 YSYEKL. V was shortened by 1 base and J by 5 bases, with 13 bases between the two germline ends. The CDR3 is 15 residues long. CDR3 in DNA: TGCGCCAGCAGCCAAGGGGGGGCGCGGGGAGATACGCAGTATTTT. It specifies CASSQGGARGDTQYF.

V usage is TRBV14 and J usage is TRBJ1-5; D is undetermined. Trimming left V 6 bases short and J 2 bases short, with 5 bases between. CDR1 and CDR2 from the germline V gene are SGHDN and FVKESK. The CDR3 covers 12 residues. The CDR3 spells CASSFRNQPQHF. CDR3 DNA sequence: TGTGCCAGCAGTTTTCGCAATCAGCCCCAGCATTTT.

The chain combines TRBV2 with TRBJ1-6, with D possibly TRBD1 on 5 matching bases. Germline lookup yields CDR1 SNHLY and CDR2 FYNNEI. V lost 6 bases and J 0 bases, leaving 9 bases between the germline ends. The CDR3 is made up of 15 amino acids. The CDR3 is CASRGDSSYNSPLHF. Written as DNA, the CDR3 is TGTGCCAGCAGAGGGGATAGCTCCTATAATTCACCCCTCCACTTT.

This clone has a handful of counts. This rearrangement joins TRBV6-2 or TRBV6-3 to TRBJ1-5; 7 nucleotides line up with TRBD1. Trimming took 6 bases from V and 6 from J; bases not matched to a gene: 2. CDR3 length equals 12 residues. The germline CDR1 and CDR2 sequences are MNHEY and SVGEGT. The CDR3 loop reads CASSQGGQPQHF. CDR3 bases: TGTGCCAGCAGCCAGGGGGGTCAGCCCCAGCATTTT.

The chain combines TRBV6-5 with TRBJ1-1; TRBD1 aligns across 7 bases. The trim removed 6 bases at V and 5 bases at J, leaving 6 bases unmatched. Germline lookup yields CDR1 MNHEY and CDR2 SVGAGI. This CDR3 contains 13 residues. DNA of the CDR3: TGTGCCAGCAGCACTACAGGGGAGACTGAAGCTTTCTTT. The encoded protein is CASSTTGETEAFF.

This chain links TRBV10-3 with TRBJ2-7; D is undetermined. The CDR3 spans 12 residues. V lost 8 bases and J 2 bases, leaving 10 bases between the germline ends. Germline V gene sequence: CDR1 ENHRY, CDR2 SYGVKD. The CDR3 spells CAIGRNTYEQYF. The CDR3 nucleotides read TGTGCCATCGGACGGAACACCTACGAGCAGTACTTC.

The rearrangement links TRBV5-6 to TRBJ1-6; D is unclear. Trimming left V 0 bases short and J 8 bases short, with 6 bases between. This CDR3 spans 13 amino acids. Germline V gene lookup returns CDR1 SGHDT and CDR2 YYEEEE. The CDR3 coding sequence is TGTGCCAGCAGCTTGGCATCCGATTCACCCCTCCACTTT. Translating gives CASSLASDSPLHF.

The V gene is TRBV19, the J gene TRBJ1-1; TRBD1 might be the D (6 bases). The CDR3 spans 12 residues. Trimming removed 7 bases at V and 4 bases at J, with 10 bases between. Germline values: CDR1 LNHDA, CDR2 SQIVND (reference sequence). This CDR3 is CASTQGGTEAFF. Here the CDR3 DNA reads TGTGCCAGTACACAGGGAGGCACTGAAGCTTTCTTT.

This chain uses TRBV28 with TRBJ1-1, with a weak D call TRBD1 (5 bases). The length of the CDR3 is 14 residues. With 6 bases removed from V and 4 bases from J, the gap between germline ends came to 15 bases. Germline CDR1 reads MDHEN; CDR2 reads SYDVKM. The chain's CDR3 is CASSLTQGGTEAFF. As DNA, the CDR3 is TGTGCCAGCAGCCTCACCCAGGGAGGCACTGAAGCTTTCTTT.

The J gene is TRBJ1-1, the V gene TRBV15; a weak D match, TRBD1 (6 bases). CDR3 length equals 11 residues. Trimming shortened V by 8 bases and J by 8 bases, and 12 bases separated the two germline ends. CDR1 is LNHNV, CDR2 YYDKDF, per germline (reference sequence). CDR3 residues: CATSGAVEAFF. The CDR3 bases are TGTGCCACCTCAGGGGCGGTGGAAGCTTTCTTT. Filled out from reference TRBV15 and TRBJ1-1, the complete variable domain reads DAMVIQNPRYQVTQFGKPVTLSCSQTLNHNVMYWYQQKSSQAPKLLFHYYDKDFNNEADTPDNFQSRRPNTSFCFLDIRSPGLGDTAMYLCATSGAVEAFFGQGTRLTVV.

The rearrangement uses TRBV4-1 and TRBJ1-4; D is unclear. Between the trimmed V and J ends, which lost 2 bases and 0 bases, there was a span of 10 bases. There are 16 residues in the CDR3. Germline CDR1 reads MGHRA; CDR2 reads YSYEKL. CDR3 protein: CASSQTRAATNEKLFF. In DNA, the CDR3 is TGCGCCAGCAGCCAAACCCGAGCTGCAACTAATGAAAAACTGTTTTTT.

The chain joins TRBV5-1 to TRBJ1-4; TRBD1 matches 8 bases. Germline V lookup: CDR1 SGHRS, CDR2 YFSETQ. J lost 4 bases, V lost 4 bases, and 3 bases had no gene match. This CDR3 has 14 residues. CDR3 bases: TGCGCCAGCAGCCTGGGACAGGATAATGAAAAACTGTTTTTT. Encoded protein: CASSLGQDNEKLFF.

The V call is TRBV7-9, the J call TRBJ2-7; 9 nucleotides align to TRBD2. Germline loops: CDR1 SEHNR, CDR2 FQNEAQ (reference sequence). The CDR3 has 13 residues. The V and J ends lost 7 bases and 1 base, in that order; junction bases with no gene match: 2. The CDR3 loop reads CASTLAGSYEQYF. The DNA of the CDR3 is TGTGCCAGCACCCTAGCGGGATCCTACGAGCAGTACTTC.

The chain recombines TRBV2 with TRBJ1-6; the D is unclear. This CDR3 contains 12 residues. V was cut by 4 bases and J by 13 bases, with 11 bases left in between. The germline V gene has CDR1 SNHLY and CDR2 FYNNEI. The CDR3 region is CASSVSHHPLHF. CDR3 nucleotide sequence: TGTGCCAGCAGTGTGTCACACCACCCCCTCCACTTT. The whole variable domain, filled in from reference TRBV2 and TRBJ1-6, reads EPEVTQTPSHQVTQMGQEVILRCVPISNHLYFYWYRQILGQKVEFLVSFYNNEISEKSEIFDDQFSVERPDGSNFTLKIRSTKLEDSAMYFCASSVSHHPLHFGNGTRLTVT.

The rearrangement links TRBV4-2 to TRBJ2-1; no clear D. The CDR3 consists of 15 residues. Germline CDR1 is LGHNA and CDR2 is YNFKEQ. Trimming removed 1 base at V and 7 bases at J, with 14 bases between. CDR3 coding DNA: TGTGCCAGCAGCCAAGCACTGATCGCTTATAATGAGCAGTTCTTC. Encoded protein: CASSQALIAYNEQFF.

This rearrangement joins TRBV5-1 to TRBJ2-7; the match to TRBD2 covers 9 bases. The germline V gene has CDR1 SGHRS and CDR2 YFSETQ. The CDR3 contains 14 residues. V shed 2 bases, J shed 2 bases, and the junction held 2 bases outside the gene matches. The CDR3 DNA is TGCGCCAGCAGCTTCCTAGCGGGGACCTACGAGCAGTACTTC. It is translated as CASSFLAGTYEQYF. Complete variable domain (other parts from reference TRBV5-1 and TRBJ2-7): KAGVTQTPRYLIKTRGQQVTLSCSPISGHRSVSWYQQTPGQGLQFLFEYFSETQRNKGNFPGRFSGRQFSNSRSEMNVSTLELGDSALYLCASSFLAGTYEQYFGPGTRLTVT.

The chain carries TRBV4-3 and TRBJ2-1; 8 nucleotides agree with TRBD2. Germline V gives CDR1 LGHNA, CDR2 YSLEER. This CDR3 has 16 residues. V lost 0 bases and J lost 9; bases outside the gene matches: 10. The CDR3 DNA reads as TGCGCCAGCAGCCAAGACCCCCCGGGACTAGGGGGTGAGCAGTTCTTC. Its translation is CASSQDPPGLGGEQFF.